This T cell receptor beta chain was identified in a study of human T cells and chemical hapten exposure (dated by TCRdb to 2020 to 2022). Describing the broader study: For sensitization, 2% DPC in acetone was applied to a 2 cm by 2 cm area of upper inner arm skin. Libraries were pooled for sequencing, and per-sample TCR yields varied mainly because of small differences in library volumes within the pool. Patch testing on the upper back used Finn chambers containing 0.01% DPC, with scoring done after 6 days according to International Contact Dermatitis Research Group standards. Blood for TCR sequencing was provided by twenty-nine alopecia patients at one to four time points (pre-sensitization, 2, 6 and 24 weeks). The study tracked peripheral blood TCR repertoire changes in vivo during primary and secondary sensitization to the hapten diphenylcyclopropenone (DPC) in alopecia patients. Throughout the approximately 26-week study period, patients were also given weekly therapeutic DPC doses on the scalp. Blood samples were taken from patients before sensitization (week 0) and at 2, 6 and about 24 weeks after DPC sensitization. The mostly female patient cohort included alopecia areata with under or over 50% scalp involvement, alopecia totalis and alopecia universalis. What the authors observed across the whole study: The number of TCRs above 1 in 1000 frequency did not change with DPC sensitization; there was no evidence of global repertoire structure alterations. Patch test score correlated positively with the number of PT1 expanded TCRs, reaching significance at thresholds 8, 16 and 32 but not at 4. Repeated subsampling changed both the strength of the expansion versus patch-test correlation and the threshold at which that correlation became significant. All patients had alopecia, a presumed autoimmune disease, so their immune response might differ from that of healthy individuals. Compared with pre-sensitization or healthy control sets, expanded TCRs formed significantly more large CDR3 similarity clusters, which is consistent with antigen-driven responses.

This clonotype was seen a few times. Its specific antigen is unknown. No per-base quality is available; no much larger clone lies one base away. From cysteine to phenylalanine, the CDR3 is 16 amino acids long. Just CDR3 DNA is preserved here, 48 bases in frame from base 1. Compared with germline, V lacks 3 bases and J lacks 2 bases; bases without a gene match: 9. CDR1 is given as SGHDN and CDR2 as FVKESK, both from the germline V gene. What this sample's time point label stands for: patch test 2, 6 weeks after DPC sensitization. The treatment or condition tag for this specimen amounts to: therapeutic diphenylcyclopropenone sensitization with weekly scalp DPC. Blood at each patch-test visit was drawn before the patch test was applied. Eligible patients were aged 18 to 70, diagnosed with alopecia, deemed suitable for DPC therapy, and excluded if pregnant. Total RNA was extracted from unfractionated whole blood collected in Tempus Blood RNA tubes.

Library method: RACE. TCRdb names NextSeq 500 as the instrument used. During library preparation, unique molecular identifiers were attached to individual cDNA molecules so that TCRs could be counted in a quantitative, reproducible way. Both TCR alpha and TCR beta chains were sequenced from each blood RNA sample. For the original study's pipeline: Samples had a median of roughly 87,000 TCRs, with a range from roughly 20,000 to 690,600. V, J and CDR3 annotation of the TCR reads was performed with the Decombinator software suite. Every sample was subsampled to the same number of TCRs (28,000) for the PS versus PT1 abundance plots. Expanded TCRs were defined as absent before sensitization and observed at least eight times at the 2-week time point. The raw public reads went through TCRdb reprocessing: fastp at Q25, MiXCR clone calling, in-frame beta chains kept. Under each unique CDR3 protein, matching rows form one entry showing the most common genes and DNA. V and J calls and clone size were set by TCRdb, not the authors. Recorded for this sample are under 85,000 distinct CDR3 sequences; approximately 10% of them occurred a single time. The leading ten clones occupy 6.5% to 8.5% of the sample.

This TCR derives from a woman between 50 and 59 years old with alopecia areata. Some clones in this sample may be carry-over from other donors' samples. The source was whole blood, collected in connection with sensitization to the hapten diphenylcyclopropenone (DPC). The chain employs TRBV14 and TRBJ2-7, with 8 bases aligning to TRBD1. The CDR3 reads CASSQGPDRDPYEQYF. The sequenced DNA is TGTGCCAGCAGCCAGGGCCCGGACAGGGACCCCTACGAGCAGTACTTC. The full variable domain, with segments outside the CDR3 supplied by the reference TRBV14 and TRBJ2-7 proteins, appears as EAGVTQFPSHSVIEKGQTVTLRCDPISGHDNLYWYRRVMGKEIKFLLHFVKESKQDESGMPNNRFLAERTGGTYSTLKVQPAELEDSGVYFCASSQGPDRDPYEQYFGPGTRLTVT.